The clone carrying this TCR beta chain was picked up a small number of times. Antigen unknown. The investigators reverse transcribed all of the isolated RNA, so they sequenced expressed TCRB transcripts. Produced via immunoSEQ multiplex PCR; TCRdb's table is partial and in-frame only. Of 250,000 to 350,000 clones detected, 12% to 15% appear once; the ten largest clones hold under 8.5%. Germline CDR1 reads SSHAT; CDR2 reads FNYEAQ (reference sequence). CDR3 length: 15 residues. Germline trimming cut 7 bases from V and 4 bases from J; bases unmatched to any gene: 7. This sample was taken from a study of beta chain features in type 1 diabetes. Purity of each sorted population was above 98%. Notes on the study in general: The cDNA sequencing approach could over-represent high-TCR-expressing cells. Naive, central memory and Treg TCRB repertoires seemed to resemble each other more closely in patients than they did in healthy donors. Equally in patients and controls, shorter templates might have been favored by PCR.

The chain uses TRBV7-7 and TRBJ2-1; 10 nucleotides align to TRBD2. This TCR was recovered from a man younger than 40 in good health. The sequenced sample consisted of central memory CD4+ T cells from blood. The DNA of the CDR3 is TGTGCCAGCAACCCTAGCGGGGGTATGTACAATGAGCAGTTCTTC. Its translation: CASNPSGGMYNEQFF.